The present entry profiles one T cell receptor (beta chain) with its context. The record originates from a study of sequential checkpoint blockade in melanoma. At the level of the study: After both sequences, patients received maintenance nivolumab.

As for treatment: randomized to nivolumab then ipilimumab (arm A) or the reverse (arm B). Live CD3+CD8+ CD19− CD56− cells were sorted from PBMCs. Sequencing was performed with immunoSEQ multiplex PCR; in TCRdb, only in-frame clones are kept and a portion is missing. The repertoire includes about 22,000 clones, roughly 75% of them detected once, and around 19% sits in the top ten. The sequence derives from a human donor with melanoma. The sample was CD8+ T cells sorted from blood (inferred from file names), taken from a patient given nivolumab and ipilimumab in sequence.

The CDR3 nucleotides read TGTGCCAGCAGTCTTTACCATCAGGGGCCCCAAACACAGTATTTT. Amino acids: CASSLYHQGPQTQYF. The chain joins TRBV27 to TRBJ2-3, with D maybe TRBD1 (6 bases). This CDR3 spans 15 amino acids. Germline CDR1 is MNHEY and CDR2 is SMNVEV (reference sequence). V lost 5 bases to trimming and J lost 12 bases, with 24 bases between them.